This T cell receptor (beta chain) was captured by sequencing in a study of cytomegalovirus exposure and HLA in healthy donors. Trimming stripped 1 base from V and 1 base from J, with 11 bases between. The germline V gene encodes CDR1 SGHTA and CDR2 FQGNSA. The CDR3 runs to 16 residues. Vbeta (60) and Jbeta (13) primers were used in the PCR. This table comes from immunoSEQ multiplex PCR, and its TCRdb copy is limited to in-frame clones, with some not included. The sample lists about 130,000 clones, just under 80% seen once, with 1.5% in the top ten. The rearrangement uses TRBV7-2 and TRBJ1-5, with a possible D match to TRBD1 (6 bases). What was sequenced was PBMCs. The sequence came from a woman aged 18-30 years in good health and CMV-seronegative. The chain's CDR3 is CASSLGGGASNQPQHF. In DNA, the CDR3 is TGTGCCAGCAGCTTAGGAGGGGGGGCCAGCAATCAGCCCCAGCATTTT.